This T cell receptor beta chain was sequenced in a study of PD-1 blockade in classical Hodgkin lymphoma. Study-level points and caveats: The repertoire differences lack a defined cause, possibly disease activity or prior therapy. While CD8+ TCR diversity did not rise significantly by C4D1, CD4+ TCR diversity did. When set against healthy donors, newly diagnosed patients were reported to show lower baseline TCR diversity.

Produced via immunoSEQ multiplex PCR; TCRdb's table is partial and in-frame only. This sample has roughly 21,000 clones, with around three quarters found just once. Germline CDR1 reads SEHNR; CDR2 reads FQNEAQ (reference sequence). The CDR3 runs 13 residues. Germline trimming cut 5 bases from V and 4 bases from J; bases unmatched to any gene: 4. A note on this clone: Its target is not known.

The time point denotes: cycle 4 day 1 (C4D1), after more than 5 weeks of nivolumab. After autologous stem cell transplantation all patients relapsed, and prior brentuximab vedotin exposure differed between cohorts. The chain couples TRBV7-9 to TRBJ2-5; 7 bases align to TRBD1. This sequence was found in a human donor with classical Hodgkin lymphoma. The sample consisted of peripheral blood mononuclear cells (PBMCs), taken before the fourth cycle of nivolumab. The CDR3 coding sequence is TGTGCCAGCAGCAGGACAGGCTTAGAGACCCAGTACTTC. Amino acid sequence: CASSRTGLETQYF.